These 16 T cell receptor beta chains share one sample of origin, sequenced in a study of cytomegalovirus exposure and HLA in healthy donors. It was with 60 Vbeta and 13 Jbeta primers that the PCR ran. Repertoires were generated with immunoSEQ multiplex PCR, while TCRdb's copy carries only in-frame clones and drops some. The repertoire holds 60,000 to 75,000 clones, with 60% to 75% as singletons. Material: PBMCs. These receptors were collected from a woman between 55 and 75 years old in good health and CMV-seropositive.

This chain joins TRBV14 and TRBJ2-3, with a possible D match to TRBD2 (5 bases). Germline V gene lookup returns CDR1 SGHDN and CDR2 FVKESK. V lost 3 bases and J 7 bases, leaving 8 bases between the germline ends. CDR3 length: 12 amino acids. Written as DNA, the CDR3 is TGTGCCAGCAGCCAGGGAGTGTATACGCAGTATTTT. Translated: CASSQGVYTQYF.

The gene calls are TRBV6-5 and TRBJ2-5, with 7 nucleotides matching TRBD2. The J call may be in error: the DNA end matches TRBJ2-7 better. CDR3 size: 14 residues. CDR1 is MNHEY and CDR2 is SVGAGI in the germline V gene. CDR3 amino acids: CASRNSGRSYEQYF. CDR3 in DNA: TGTGCCAGCAGAAATAGCGGGCGATCCTACGAGCAGTACTTC.

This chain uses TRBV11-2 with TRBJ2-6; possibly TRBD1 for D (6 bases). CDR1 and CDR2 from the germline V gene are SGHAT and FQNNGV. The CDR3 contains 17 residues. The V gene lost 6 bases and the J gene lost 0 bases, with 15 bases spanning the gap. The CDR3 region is CASRGQRTFSGANVLTF. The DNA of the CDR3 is TGTGCCAGCAGAGGACAGCGAACCTTCTCTGGGGCCAACGTCCTGACTTTC.

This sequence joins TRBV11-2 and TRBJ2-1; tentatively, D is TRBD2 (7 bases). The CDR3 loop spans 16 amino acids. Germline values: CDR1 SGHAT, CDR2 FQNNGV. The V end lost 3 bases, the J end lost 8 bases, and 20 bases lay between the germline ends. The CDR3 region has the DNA TGTGCCAGCAGCTTCACGGCAGGCGGGGGCGGCCATGAGCAGTTCTTC. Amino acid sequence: CASSFTAGGGGHEQFF.

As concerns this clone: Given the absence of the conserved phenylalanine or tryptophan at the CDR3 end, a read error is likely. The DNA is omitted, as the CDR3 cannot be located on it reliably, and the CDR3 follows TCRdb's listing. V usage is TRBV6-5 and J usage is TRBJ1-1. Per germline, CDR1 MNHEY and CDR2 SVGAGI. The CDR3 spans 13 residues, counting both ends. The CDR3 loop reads CASSSGLFTEALV.

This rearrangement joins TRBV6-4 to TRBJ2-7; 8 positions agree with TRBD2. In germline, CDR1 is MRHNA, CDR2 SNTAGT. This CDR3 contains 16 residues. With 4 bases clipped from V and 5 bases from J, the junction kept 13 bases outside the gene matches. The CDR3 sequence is CASSVAGGVAPHEQYF. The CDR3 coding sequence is TGTGCCAGCAGTGTCGCGGGGGGCGTAGCGCCCCACGAGCAGTACTTC.

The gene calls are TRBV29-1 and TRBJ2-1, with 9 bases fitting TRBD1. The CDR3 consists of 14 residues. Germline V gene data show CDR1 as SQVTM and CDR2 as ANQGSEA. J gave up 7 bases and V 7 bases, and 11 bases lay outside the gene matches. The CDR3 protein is CSAETGQGGNEQFF. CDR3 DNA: TGCAGCGCAGAGACGGGACAGGGTGGGAATGAGCAGTTCTTC.

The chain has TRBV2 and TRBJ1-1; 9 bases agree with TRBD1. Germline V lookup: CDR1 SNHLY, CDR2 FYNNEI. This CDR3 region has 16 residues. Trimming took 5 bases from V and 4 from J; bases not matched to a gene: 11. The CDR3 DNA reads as TGTGCCAGCAGTAGACAGGGGGGATGGGTCAGCACTGAAGCTTTCTTT. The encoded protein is CASSRQGGWVSTEAFF. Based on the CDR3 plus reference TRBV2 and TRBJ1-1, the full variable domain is EPEVTQTPSHQVTQMGQEVILRCVPISNHLYFYWYRQILGQKVEFLVSFYNNEISEKSEIFDDQFSVERPDGSNFTLKIRSTKLEDSAMYFCASSRQGGWVSTEAFFGQGTRLTVV.

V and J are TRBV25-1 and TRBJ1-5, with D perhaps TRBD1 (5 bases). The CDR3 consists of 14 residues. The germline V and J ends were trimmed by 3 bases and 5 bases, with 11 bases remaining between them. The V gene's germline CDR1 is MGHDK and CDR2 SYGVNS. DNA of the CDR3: TGTGCCAGCAGTGATTTTGGGGCAGATCAGCCCCAGCATTTT. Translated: CASSDFGADQPQHF.

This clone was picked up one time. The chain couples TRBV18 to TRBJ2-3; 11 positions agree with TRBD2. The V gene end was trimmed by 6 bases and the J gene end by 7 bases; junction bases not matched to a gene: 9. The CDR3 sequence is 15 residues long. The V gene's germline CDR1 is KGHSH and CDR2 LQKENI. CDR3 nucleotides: TGTGCCAGCTCTCAAACTAGCGGGGGTACCTATACGCAGTATTTT. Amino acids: CASSQTSGGTYTQYF.

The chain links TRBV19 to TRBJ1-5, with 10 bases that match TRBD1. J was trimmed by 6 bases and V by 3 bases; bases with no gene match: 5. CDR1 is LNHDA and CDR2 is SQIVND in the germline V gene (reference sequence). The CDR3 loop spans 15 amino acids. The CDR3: CASSMGQGTTQPQHF. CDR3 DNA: TGTGCCAGTAGTATGGGACAGGGGACCACTCAGCCCCAGCATTTT. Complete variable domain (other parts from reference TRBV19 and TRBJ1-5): DGGITQSPKYLFRKEGQNVTLSCEQNLNHDAMYWYRQDPGQGLRLIYYSQIVNDFQKGDIAEGYSVSREKKESFPLTVTSAQKNPTAFYLCASSMGQGTTQPQHFGDGTRLSIL.

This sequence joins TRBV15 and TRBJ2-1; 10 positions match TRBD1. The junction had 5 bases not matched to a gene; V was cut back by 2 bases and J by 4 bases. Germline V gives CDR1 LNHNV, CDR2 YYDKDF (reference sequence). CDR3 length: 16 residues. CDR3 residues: CATSRLGTGVYNEQFF. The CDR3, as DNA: TGTGCCACCAGCAGACTCGGGACAGGGGTTTACAATGAGCAGTTCTTC.

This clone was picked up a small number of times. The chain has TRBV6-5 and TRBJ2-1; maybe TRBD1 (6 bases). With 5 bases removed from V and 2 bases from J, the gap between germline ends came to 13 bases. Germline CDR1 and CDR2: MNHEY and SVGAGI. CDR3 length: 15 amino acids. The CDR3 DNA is TGTGCCAGCAGTCAAACAGGGTATCCCTACAATGAGCAGTTCTTC. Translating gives CASSQTGYPYNEQFF.

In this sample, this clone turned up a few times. CDR3 bases: TGTGCCAGCACAGGGGCGGTGAACACTGAAGCTTTCTTT. It encodes CASTGAVNTEAFF. This chain connects TRBV6-5 to TRBJ1-1; maybe TRBD1 (6 bases). Trimming removed 7 bases from V and 0 bases from J, with 9 bases in between. This CDR3 region has 13 residues. Per the germline V gene, CDR1 is MNHEY and CDR2 is SVGAGI.

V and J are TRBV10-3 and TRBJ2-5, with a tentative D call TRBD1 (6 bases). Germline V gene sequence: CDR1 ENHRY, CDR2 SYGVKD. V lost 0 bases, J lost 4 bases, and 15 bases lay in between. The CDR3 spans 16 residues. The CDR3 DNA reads TGTGCCATCAGTGAGTCGAACAGGGAAGAAAGAGAGACCCAGTACTTC. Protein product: CAISESNREERETQYF.

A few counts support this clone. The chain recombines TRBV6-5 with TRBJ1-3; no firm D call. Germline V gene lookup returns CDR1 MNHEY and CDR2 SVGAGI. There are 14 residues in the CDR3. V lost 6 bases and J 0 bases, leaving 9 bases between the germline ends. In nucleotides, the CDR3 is TGTGCCAGCAGACGGGTTATCTCTGGAAACACCATATATTTT. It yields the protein CASRRVISGNTIYF.